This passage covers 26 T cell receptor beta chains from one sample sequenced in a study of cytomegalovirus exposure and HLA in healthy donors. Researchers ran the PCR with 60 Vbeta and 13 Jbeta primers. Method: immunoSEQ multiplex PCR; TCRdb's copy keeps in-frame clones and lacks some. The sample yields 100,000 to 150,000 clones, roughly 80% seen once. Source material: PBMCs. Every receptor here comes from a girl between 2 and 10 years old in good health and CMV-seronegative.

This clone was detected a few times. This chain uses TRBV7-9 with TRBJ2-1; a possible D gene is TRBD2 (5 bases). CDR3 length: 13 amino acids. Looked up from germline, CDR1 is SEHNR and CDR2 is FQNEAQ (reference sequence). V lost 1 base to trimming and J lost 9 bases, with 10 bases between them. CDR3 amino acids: CASSLDAGGEQFF. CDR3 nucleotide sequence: TGTGCCAGCAGCTTAGACGCGGGCGGTGAGCAGTTCTTC.

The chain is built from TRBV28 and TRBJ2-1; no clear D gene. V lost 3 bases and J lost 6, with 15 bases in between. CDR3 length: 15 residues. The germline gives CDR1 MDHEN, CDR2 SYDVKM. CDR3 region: CASSFPRPLANEQFF. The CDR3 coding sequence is TGTGCCAGCAGTTTTCCTCGCCCTCTGGCCAATGAGCAGTTCTTC.

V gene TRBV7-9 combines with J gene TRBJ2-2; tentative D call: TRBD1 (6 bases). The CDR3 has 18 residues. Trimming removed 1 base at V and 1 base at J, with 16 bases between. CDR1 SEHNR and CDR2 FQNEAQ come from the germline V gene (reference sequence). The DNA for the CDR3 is TGTGCCAGCAGCTTAGAGGCCCGCCCCAGGGGGAACACCGGGGAGCTGTTTTTT. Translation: CASSLEARPRGNTGELFF.

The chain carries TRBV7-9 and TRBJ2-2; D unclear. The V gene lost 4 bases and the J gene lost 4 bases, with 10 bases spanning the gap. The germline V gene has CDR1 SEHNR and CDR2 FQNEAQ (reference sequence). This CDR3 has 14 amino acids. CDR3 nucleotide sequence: TGTGCCAGCAGCTCTTCCGGCGGCACCGGGGAGCTGTTTTTT. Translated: CASSSSGGTGELFF. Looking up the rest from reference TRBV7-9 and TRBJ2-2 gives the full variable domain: DTGVSQNPRHKITKRGQNVTFRCDPISEHNRLYWYRQTLGQGPEFLTYFQNEAQLEKSRLLSDRFSAERPKGSFSTLEIQRTEQGDSAMYLCASSSSGGTGELFFGEGSRLTVL.

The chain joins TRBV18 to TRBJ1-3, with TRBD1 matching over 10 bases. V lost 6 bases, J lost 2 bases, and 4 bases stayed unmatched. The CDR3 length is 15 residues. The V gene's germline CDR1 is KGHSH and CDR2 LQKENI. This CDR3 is CASSRDRGTGNTIYF. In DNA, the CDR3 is TGTGCCAGCTCCCGGGACAGGGGAACTGGAAACACCATATATTTT. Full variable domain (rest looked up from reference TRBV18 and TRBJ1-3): NAGVMQNPRHLVRRRGQEARLRCSPMKGHSHVYWYRQLPEEGLKFMVYLQKENIIDESGMPKERFSAEFPKEGPSILRIQQVVRGDSAAYFCASSRDRGTGNTIYFGEGSWLTVV.

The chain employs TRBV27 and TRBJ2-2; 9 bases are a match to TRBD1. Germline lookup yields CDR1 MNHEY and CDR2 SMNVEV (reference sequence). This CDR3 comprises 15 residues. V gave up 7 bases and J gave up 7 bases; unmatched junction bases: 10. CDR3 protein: CASKTTGGYGGELFF. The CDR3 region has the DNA TGTGCCAGCAAGACCACAGGGGGCTACGGCGGGGAGCTGTTTTTT.

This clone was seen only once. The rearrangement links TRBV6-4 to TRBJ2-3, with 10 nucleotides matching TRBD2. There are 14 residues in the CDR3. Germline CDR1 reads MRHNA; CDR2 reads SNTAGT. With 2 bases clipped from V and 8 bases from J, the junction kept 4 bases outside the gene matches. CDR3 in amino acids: CASSDGLAGATQYF. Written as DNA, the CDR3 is TGTGCCAGCAGTGACGGCCTAGCGGGGGCTACGCAGTATTTT.

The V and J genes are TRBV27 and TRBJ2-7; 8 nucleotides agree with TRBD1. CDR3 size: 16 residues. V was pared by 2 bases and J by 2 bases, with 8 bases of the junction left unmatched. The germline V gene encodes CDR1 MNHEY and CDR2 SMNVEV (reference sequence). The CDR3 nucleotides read TGTGCCAGCAGTTTAAGTGGACAGGGCCCCACCTACGAGCAGTACTTC. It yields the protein CASSLSGQGPTYEQYF.

The CDR3 sequence: CASSLNRLDTQYF. The CDR3, as DNA: TGCGCCAGCAGCTTGAACAGGTTAGATACGCAGTATTTT. The V call is TRBV5-1, the J call TRBJ2-3, with D possibly matching TRBD1 (5 bases). Trimming removed 1 base at V and 5 bases at J, with 8 bases between. Germline CDR1 SGHRS, CDR2 YFSETQ. CDR3 size: 13 residues.

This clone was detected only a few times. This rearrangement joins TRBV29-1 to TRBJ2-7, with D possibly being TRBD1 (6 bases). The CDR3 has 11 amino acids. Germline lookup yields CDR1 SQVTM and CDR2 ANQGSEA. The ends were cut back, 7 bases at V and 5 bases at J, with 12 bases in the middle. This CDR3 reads CSADAGDEQYF. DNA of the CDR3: TGCAGCGCCGACGCAGGGGACGAGCAGTACTTC.

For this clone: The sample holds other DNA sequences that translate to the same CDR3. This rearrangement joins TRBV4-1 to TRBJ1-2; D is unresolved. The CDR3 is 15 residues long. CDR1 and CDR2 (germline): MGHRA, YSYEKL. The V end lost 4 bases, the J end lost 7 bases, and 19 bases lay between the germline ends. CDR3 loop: CASSPSGSGLPGYTF. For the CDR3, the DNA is TGCGCCAGCAGCCCAAGCGGCAGCGGGCTACCTGGCTACACCTTC.

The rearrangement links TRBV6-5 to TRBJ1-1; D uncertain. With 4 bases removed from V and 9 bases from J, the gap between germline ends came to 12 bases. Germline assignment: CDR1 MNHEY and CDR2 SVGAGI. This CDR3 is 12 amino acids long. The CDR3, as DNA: TGTGCCAGCAGTTTCTGGGAGCTCAAAGCTTTCTTT. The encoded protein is CASSFWELKAFF.

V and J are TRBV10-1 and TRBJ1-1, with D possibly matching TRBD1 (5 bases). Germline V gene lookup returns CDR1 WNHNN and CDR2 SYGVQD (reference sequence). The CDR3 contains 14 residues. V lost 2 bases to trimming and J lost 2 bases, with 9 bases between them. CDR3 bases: TGCGCCAGCAGTGAGGATAGGGGCAACACTGAAGCTTTCTTT. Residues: CASSEDRGNTEAFF.

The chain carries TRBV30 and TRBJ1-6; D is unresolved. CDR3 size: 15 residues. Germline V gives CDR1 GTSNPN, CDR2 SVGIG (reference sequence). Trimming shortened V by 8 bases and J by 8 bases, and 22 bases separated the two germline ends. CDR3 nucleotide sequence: TGTGCCCTCCAAACGGAGAGGTCATCGGATTCACCCCTCCACTTT. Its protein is CALQTERSSDSPLHF.

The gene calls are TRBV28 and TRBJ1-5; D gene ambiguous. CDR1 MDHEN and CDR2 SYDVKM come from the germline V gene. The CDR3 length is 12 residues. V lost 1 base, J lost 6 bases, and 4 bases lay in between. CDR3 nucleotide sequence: TGTGCCAGCAGTTTATCAGTTCAGCCCCAGCATTTT. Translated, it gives CASSLSVQPQHF.

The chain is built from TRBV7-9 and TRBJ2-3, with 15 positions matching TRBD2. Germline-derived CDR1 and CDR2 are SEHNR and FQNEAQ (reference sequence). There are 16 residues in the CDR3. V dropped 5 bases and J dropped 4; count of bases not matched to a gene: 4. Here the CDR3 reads CASSPRTSGGADTQYF. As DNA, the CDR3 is TGTGCCAGCAGCCCACGGACTAGCGGGGGGGCAGATACGCAGTATTTT.

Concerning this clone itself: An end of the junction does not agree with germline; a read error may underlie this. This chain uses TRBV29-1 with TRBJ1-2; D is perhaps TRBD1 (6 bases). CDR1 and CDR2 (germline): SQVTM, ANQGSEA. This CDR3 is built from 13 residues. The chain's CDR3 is CSVKEGGRGFPYF. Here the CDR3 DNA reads TGCAGCGTGAAAGAGGGGGGGCGAGGGTTCCCCTACTTC.

The DNA of the CDR3 is TGTGCCAGTAGTATAGTGGGGCAGGGATATAGCAATCAGCCCCAGCATTTT. It codes for CASSIVGQGYSNQPQHF. V gene TRBV19 combines with J gene TRBJ1-5; maybe TRBD1 (5 bases). Trimming took off 1 base at V and 0 bases at J, with 13 bases between the two ends. This CDR3 has 17 residues. Germline V gene sequence: CDR1 LNHDA, CDR2 SQIVND (reference sequence).

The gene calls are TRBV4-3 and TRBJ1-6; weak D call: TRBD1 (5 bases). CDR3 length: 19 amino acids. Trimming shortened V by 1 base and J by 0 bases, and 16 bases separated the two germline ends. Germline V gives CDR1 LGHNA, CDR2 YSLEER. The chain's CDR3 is CASSQVVSGESSYNSPLHF. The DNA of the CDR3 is TGCGCCAGCAGCCAAGTAGTTTCGGGGGAAAGCTCCTATAATTCACCCCTCCACTTT.

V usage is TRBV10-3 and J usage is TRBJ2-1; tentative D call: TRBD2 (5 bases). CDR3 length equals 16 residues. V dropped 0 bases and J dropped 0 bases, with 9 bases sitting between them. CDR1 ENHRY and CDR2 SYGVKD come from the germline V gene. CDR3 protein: CAISESLRASYNEQFF. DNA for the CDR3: TGTGCCATCAGTGAGTCTTTGCGGGCCTCCTACAATGAGCAGTTCTTC.

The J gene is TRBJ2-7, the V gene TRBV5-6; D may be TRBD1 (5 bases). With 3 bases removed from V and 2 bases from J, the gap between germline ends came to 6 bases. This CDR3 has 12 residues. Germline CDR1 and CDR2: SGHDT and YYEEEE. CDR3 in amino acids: CASSSDTYEQYF. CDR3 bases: TGTGCCAGCAGCTCGGACACCTACGAGCAGTACTTC.

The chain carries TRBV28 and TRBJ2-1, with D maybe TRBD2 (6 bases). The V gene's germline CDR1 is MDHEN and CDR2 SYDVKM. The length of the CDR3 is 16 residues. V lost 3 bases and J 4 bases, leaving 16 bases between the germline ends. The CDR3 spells CASSFQDYTRYNEQFF. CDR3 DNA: TGTGCCAGCAGTTTTCAGGACTACACGAGGTACAATGAGCAGTTCTTC.

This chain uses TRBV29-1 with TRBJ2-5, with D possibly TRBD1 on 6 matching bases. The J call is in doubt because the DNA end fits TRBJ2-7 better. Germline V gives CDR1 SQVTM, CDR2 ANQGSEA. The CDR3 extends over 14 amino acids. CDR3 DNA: TGCAGCGTTGAAGCCCAGGGGCTCCCCTACGAGCAGTACTTC. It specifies CSVEAQGLPYEQYF.

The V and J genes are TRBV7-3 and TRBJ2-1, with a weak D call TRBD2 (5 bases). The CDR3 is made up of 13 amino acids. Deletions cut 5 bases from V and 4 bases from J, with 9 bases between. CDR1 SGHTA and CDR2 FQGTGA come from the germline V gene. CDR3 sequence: CASSARGYNEQFF. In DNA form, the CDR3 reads TGTGCCAGCAGCGCCCGGGGTTACAATGAGCAGTTCTTC.

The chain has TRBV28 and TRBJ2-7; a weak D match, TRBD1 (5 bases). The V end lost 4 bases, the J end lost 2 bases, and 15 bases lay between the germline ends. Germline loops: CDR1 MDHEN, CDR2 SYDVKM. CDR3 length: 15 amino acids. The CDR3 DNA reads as TGTGCCAGCAGTTCTGGGGCAGGGATTCCCTACGAGCAGTACTTC. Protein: CASSSGAGIPYEQYF. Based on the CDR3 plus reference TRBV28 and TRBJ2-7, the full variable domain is DVKVTQSSRYLVKRTGEKVFLECVQDMDHENMFWYRQDPGLGLRLIYFSYDVKMKEKGDIPEGYSVSREKKERFSLILESASTNQTSMYLCASSSGAGIPYEQYFGPGTRLTVT.

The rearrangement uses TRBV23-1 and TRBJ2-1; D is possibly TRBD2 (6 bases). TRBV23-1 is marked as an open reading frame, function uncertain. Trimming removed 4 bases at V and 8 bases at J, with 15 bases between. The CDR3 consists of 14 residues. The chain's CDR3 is CASSRVLRGHEQFF. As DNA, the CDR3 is TGCGCCAGCAGTCGGGTATTGCGGGGTCATGAGCAGTTCTTC.